The clone carrying this TCR beta chain was observed a few times. Antigen: not known. The length of the CDR3 is 12 residues. Looked up from germline, CDR1 is MNHNY and CDR2 is SVGAGI (reference sequence). Between the trimmed V and J ends, which lost 3 bases and 5 bases, there was a span of 8 bases. This sample is drawn from a study of tumor and adjacent non-tumor tissue in lung cancer. On the study more broadly: Aged about 31 to 80 years, patients included roughly ten men and a handful of women with stage I to III disease. On average, productive TCRbeta reads reached 4 million to 5 million per sample.

Findings and limits, study-wide: Normal lung showed higher cumulative top 100 clone frequency than tumor.

RNA was extracted from bulk tissue without any cell sorting. TCRbeta libraries were built with three rounds of nested PCR, modified from ARM-PCR. TCRdb called the multiplex PCR reads again in MiXCR, with one record for every CDR3 protein. The sample holds fewer than 150,000 distinct CDR3 sequences; 60% to 70% are singletons and the top ten take 15% to 20%. This clonotype originated in a man between 60 and 75 years old with small cell lung cancer. The source material was lung tumor tissue. The chain couples TRBV6-6 to TRBJ2-7; D not resolved. CDR3: CASSYSLNEQYF. The CDR3 DNA is TGTGCCAGCAGTTATTCCTTGAACGAGCAGTACTTC.